The rows below give T cell receptor beta chains drawn from one sample of a study of T cell responses to AZD1222 COVID-19 vaccine. TCRdb's copy holds only in-frame clones and misses some; the assay was immunoSEQ multiplex PCR. Altogether under 130,000 clones are present, roughly 90% being singletons, with the ten largest covering 2.5% to 3%. Specimen: peripheral blood, collected on day 0 of AZD1222 vaccination. These receptors all stem from an adult in good health. The CDR3 runs from the conserved cysteine through the conserved F or W. The D gene is left open where the match is weak. Expanded clones get a size class; other rows say once, few or many, or leave the size out.

j_call,clone_size,d_call,v_call,cdr3_nt,cdr3_aa
TRBJ1-5,NA,TRBD1,TRBV6-5,TGTGCCAGCAGTCGGGGACAGACGAATCAGCCCCAGCATTTT,CASSRGQTNQPQHF
TRBJ1-4,NA,TRBD1,TRBV4-2,TGTGCCAGCAGCCAAGATAGGGAGGAGGGGGCAGGTGAAAAACTGTTTTTT,CASSQDREEGAGEKLFF
TRBJ1-4,few,NA,TRBV19,TGTGCCAGTAGTATGACCGGGACTGTCGCTAATGAAAAACTGTTTTTT,CASSMTGTVANEKLFF
TRBJ1-5,NA,NA,TRBV27,TGTGCCAGCAGTACCACCCGTTGGGGTCCCAATCAGCCCCAGCATTTT,CASSTTRWGPNQPQHF
TRBJ2-2,NA,NA,TRBV5-1,TGCGCCAGCAGCTTGTTTGGAGGGGACGCCACCGGGGAGCTGTTTTTT,CASSLFGGDATGELFF
TRBJ1-2,NA,TRBD1,TRBV14,TGTGCCAGCAGCCAAGAGACCGGGACAGGGGGGTCTGGCTACACCTTC,CASSQETGTGGSGYTF
TRBJ2-5,NA,NA,TRBV3-1/TRBV3-2,TGTGCCAGCAGCCAAGGCTCCTGGGGGGAGACCCAGTACTTC,CASSQGSWGETQYF
TRBJ1-1,NA,NA,TRBV4-3,TGCGCCAGCAGGCCCGGAGGTCCACCCGTCAACACTGAAGCTTTCTTT,CASRPGGPPVNTEAFF
TRBJ1-3,NA,TRBD1,TRBV28,TGTGCCAGCAGTCGGACAGGCTCTGGAAACACCATATATTTT,CASSRTGSGNTIYF
TRBJ2-5,NA,NA,TRBV7-8,TGTGCCACGAGTTACCAAGAGACCCAGTACTTC,CATSYQETQYF
TRBJ2-7,NA,TRBD2,TRBV9,TGTGCCAGCAGCGTAGCATCGGGACTAGCGTACGAGCAGTACTTC,CASSVASGLAYEQYF
TRBJ1-2,NA,NA,TRBV29-1,TGCAGCGCCGGACAGAGCTATGGCTACACCTTC,CSAGQSYGYTF
TRBJ1-5,NA,NA,TRBV18,TGTGCCAGCTCACCAGGAGGAAGACAGCCCCAGCATTTT,CASSPGGRQPQHF
TRBJ1-1,NA,NA,TRBV11-3,TGTGCCAGCAGCCTTGGTCTGATTGAAGCTTTCTTT,CASSLGLIEAFF
TRBJ1-1,NA,TRBD1,TRBV5-1,TGCGCCAGCAACACGGGACAGGGGGCCTACACTGAAGCTTTCTTT,CASNTGQGAYTEAFF
TRBJ1-1,few,NA,TRBV5-1,TGCGCCAGCAGCTTGTTAGTTGGGCAGGGGCCTGAAGCTTTCTTT,CASSLLVGQGPEAFF
TRBJ2-7,NA,NA,TRBV20-1,TGCAGTGCTGGAGGACCGGACGAGCAGTACTTC,CSAGGPDEQYF
TRBJ1-1,NA,NA,TRBV5-1,TGCGCCAGTGGACTGAGCCAAGGTAACACTGAAGCTTTCTTT,CASGLSQGNTEAFF
TRBJ2-7,NA,TRBD1,TRBV7-2,TGTGCCAGCAGCTTAACTCGGACAGGGATCCACGAGCAGTACTTC,CASSLTRTGIHEQYF
TRBJ1-5,NA,NA,TRBV6-5,TGTGCCAGCAGCCTAAATGGACGGACCAATCAGCCCCAGCATTTT,CASSLNGRTNQPQHF
TRBJ1-6,NA,TRBD1,TRBV6-5,TGTGCCAGCAGTTATACAGGGGGTACTACTAATTCACCCCTCCACTTT,CASSYTGGTTNSPLHF
TRBJ2-3,NA,NA,TRBV12-5,TGTGCTCCAGATACGCAGTATTTT,CAPDTQYF
TRBJ1-2,NA,NA,TRBV19,TGTGCCAGTAGTATAGCGGACTATGGCTACACCTTC,CASSIADYGYTF
TRBJ2-1,NA,TRBD2,TRBV18,TGTGCCAGCTCACCACGTCGGACTAGCGGGGGGGCTTATGAGCAGTTCTTC,CASSPRRTSGGAYEQFF
TRBJ2-7,once,NA,TRBV6-5,TGTGCCAGTCGGACGGGACTTGGATCCTACGAGCAGTACTTC,CASRTGLGSYEQYF
TRBJ1-3,NA,TRBD1,TRBV14,TGTGCCAGCAGCCCTTCCTTCGGGGGACAGGGAGCCATAGGAAACACCATATATTTT,CASSPSFGGQGAIGNTIYF
TRBJ2-2,NA,NA,TRBV21-1,TGTGCCAGCAGCAAAGGACGGCAGGAGCGGGAGTCGTACACCGGGGAGCTGTTTTTT,CASSKGRQERESYTGELFF
TRBJ1-1,once,TRBD1,TRBV18,TGTGCCAGCTCACCACGACAGGGGGGAAGGACTGAAGCTTTCTTT,CASSPRQGGRTEAFF
TRBJ2-7,NA,NA,TRBV21-1,TGTGCCAGCAGCAAAATCTGGCAGGCGGGGCAGTACTTC,CASSKIWQAGQYF
TRBJ2-5,NA,NA,TRBV6-2/TRBV6-3,TGTGCCAGCAGTTACTCCTACCAAGAGACCCAGTACTTC,CASSYSYQETQYF
TRBJ1-6,NA,TRBD1,TRBV4-1,TGCGCCAGCAGCCGACAACAGGGGGAATATTCACCCCTCCACTTT,CASSRQQGEYSPLHF
TRBJ2-5,NA,NA,TRBV29-1,TGCAGCGTGGGGGACGGGGAGACCCAGTACTTC,CSVGDGETQYF
TRBJ1-4,NA,TRBD1,TRBV10-2,TGCGCCAGCAGGAGGGGGCCGGTTAATGAAAAACTGTTTTTT,CASRRGPVNEKLFF
TRBJ2-1,NA,NA,TRBV7-7,TGTGCTAGCAGCTTAGCGTATACGGGAGACAATGAGCAGTTCTTC,CASSLAYTGDNEQFF
TRBJ1-2,NA,TRBD1,TRBV13,TGTGCCAGCAGCACACCGGGACAGGGTTTATCTAACTATGGCTACACCTTC,CASSTPGQGLSNYGYTF